This T cell receptor beta chain was documented in a study of blood T cell repertoires in COVID-19. Whole-study context: From the United States, Italy and Spain came samples of acute and convalescent COVID-19. T cells, B-cell-depleted T cells, or PBMCs supplied cDNA or gDNA.

In the source study's methods: Estimates of nucleated cell counts were drawn from the amplification of reference gene primers. Here immunoSEQ multiplex PCR was the method, and the copy in TCRdb shows in-frame clones only, minus some. V and J calls and clone size are given by that table; D and trimming were obtained from the DNA. In the table there are 120,000 to 150,000 clones, about 88% of which are singletons. The Seattle patients, enrolled during active infection, were followed longitudinally. V dropped 7 bases and J dropped 0 bases, with 19 bases sitting between them. CDR1 and CDR2 (germline): SGHTA, FQGTGA. This CDR3 has 17 amino acids.

The sample taken for sequencing was peripheral blood. This receptor was taken from a human donor with COVID-19, enrolled during active disease. The donor label of this sample is uncertain. The V and J genes are TRBV7-3 and TRBJ1-5; D call uncertain. CDR3 nucleotides: TGTGCCAGCACCACTGAGGAGAACCCCAATAGCAATCAGCCCCAGCATTTT. Its protein product is CASTTEENPNSNQPQHF.